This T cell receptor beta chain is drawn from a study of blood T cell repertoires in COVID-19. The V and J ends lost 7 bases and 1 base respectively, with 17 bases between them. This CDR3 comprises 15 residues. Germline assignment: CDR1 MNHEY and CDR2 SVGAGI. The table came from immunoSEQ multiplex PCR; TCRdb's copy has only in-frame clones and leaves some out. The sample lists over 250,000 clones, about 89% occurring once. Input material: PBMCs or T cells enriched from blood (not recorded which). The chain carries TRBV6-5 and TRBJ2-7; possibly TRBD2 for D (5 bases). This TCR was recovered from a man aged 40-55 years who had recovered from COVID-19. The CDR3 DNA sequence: TGTGCCAGCATAAGCTACCTCACGGGGTCCTACGAGCAGTACTTC. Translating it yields CASISYLTGSYEQYF.